These 12 T cell receptor beta chains came from one sample sequenced in a study of T cells in Graves' hyperthyroidism and ophthalmopathy. Researchers amplified the TCR beta CDR3 regions from RNA transcripts. The HTBI primer set served for first-round RT-PCR of the TCR CDR3. A single record per CDR3 protein comes from TCRdb applying MiXCR to the multiplex PCR reads. In the table there are about 640,000 distinct CDR3 sequences, around 21% of which are singletons. Source material: blood. The receptors here all came from a man in his thirties or forties with Graves' ophthalmopathy.

This CDR3 is CASSFLRAGELFF. In DNA form, the CDR3 reads TGTGCCAGCAGTTTCCTCAGGGCCGGGGAGCTGTTTTTT. V gene TRBV27 combines with J gene TRBJ2-2; perhaps TRBD1 as D (5 bases). The CDR3 has 13 amino acids. V was clipped by 3 bases and J by 6 bases, with 8 bases between them. Germline CDR1 MNHEY, CDR2 SMNVEV (reference sequence).

The rearrangement joins TRBV11-2 to TRBJ2-7, with 12 bases that match TRBD2. Per the germline V gene, CDR1 is SGHAT and CDR2 is FQNNGV. The trim removed 5 bases at V and 3 bases at J, leaving 11 bases unmatched. The CDR3 consists of 17 residues. The CDR3 region has the DNA TGTGCCAGCAGCGATAGGGGACGACTAGCGGGAGTCTACGAGCAGTACTTC. Translation gives CASSDRGRLAGVYEQYF.

This clonotype was picked up a small number of times. This chain connects TRBV9 to TRBJ2-7; TRBD2 might be the D (6 bases). The CDR3 totals 15 residues. Germline V CDR1 and CDR2: SGDLS, YYNGEE. The V gene lost 4 bases and the J gene lost 2 bases, with 16 bases spanning the gap. The CDR3 DNA is TGTGCCAGCAGCCCGTCGGGAGCGGAGCCCTACGAGCAGTACTTC. Its translation is CASSPSGAEPYEQYF.

Only a few counts were recorded for this clonotype. This chain connects TRBV2 to TRBJ1-1, with a weak D call TRBD1 (5 bases). CDR1 is SNHLY and CDR2 is FYNNEI in the germline V gene. V was cut by 5 bases and J by 1 base, with 20 bases left in between. This CDR3 has 17 residues. Here the CDR3 DNA reads TGTGCCAGCAGTAGAAACTGGGCACGGGGCCCGAACACTGAAGCTTTCTTT. This sequence encodes CASSRNWARGPNTEAFF.

This clonotype was seen a handful of times. DNA of the CDR3: TGTGCCAGCAGCTTAACATCCAGCGGGAGCCACAATGAGCAGTTCTTC. Its translation is CASSLTSSGSHNEQFF. V gene TRBV7-3 combines with J gene TRBJ2-1; 8 bases match TRBD2. The germline V gene has CDR1 SGHTA and CDR2 FQGTGA. The CDR3 has 16 residues. With 0 bases clipped from V and 5 bases from J, the junction kept 6 bases outside the gene matches.

This clonotype has a handful of counts. V usage is TRBV12-3 or TRBV12-4 and J usage is TRBJ1-4, with D unclear. V lost 5 bases to trimming and J lost 3 bases, with 13 bases between them. The CDR3 totals 15 residues. The chain's CDR3 is CASSLGPLSNEKLFF. The CDR3 coding sequence is TGTGCCAGCAGTCTCGGGCCTTTATCTAATGAAAAACTGTTTTTT.

The J gene is TRBJ2-1, the V gene TRBV10-1; D not certain. This CDR3 comprises 14 residues. Germline V gene sequence: CDR1 WNHNN, CDR2 SYGVQD (reference sequence). V lost 7 bases and J lost 6, with 16 bases in between. CDR3 coding DNA: TGCGCCAGCAACCTACAGACGGTAGGCAATGAGCAGTTCTTC. It yields the protein CASNLQTVGNEQFF.

The J gene is TRBJ1-1, the V gene TRBV6-2 or TRBV6-3; the match to TRBD1 covers 11 bases. V dropped 6 bases and J dropped 0; count of bases not matched to a gene: 6. This CDR3 has 16 residues. Germline loops: CDR1 MNHEY, CDR2 SVGEGT. The CDR3 sequence: CASSPGQGVVNTEAFF. CDR3 nucleotide sequence: TGTGCCAGCAGCCCGGGACAGGGGGTGGTGAACACTGAAGCTTTCTTT.

At least ten counts were recorded for this clonotype. The genes are TRBV18 and TRBJ1-6; possible D gene TRBD1, 6 bases. The V gene's germline CDR1 is KGHSH and CDR2 LQKENI. The ends were cut back, 5 bases at V and 6 bases at J, with 8 bases in the middle. The CDR3 loop spans 13 amino acids. DNA of the CDR3: TGTGCCAGCTCAAGGGGGGCTAATTCACCCCTCCACTTT. Encoded protein: CASSRGANSPLHF.

The sample holds many counts of this clonotype. The CDR3 region is CASSLKSNQPQHF. The CDR3 DNA reads TGCGCCAGCAGCTTGAAAAGCAATCAGCCCCAGCATTTT. The V call is TRBV5-1, the J call TRBJ1-5; D is undetermined. CDR1 and CDR2 (germline): SGHRS, YFSETQ. The CDR3 loop spans 13 amino acids. Trimming stripped 1 base from V and 1 base from J, with 3 bases between. The full variable domain, with the rest looked up from reference TRBV5-1 and TRBJ1-5, is KAGVTQTPRYLIKTRGQQVTLSCSPISGHRSVSWYQQTPGQGLQFLFEYFSETQRNKGNFPGRFSGRQFSNSRSEMNVSTLELGDSALYLCASSLKSNQPQHFGDGTRLSIL.

This clonotype came up a few times. This chain links TRBV4-1 with TRBJ1-2; a possible D gene is TRBD1 (6 bases). Trimming cost V 0 bases and J 6 bases, with 17 bases left between them. The CDR3 is 16 residues long. The V gene's germline CDR1 is MGHRA and CDR2 YSYEKL. The CDR3 sequence is CASSQDGGLKQNGYTF. In DNA, the CDR3 is TGCGCCAGCAGCCAAGATGGGGGGCTCAAACAAAATGGCTACACCTTC.

The chain is built from TRBV20-1 and TRBJ1-1; 7 nucleotides align to TRBD1. The germline gives CDR1 DFQATT, CDR2 SNEGSKA (reference sequence). This CDR3 region has 12 residues. Germline trimming cut 4 bases from V and 6 bases from J; bases unmatched to any gene: 5. The CDR3 sequence: CSATQTGPEAFF. CDR3 DNA: TGCAGTGCTACCCAGACAGGGCCTGAAGCTTTCTTT.